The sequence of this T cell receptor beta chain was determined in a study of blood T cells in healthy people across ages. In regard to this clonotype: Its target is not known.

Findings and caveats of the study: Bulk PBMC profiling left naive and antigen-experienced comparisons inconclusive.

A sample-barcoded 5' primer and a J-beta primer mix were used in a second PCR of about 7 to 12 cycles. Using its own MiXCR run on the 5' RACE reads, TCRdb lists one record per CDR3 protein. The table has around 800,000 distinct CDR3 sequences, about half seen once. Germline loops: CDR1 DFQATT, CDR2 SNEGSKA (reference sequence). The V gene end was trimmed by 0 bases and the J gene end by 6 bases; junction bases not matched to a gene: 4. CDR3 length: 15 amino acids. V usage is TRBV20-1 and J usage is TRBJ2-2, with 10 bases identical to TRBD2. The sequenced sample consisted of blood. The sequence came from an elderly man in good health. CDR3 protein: CSARDPSGSPGELFF. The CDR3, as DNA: TGCAGTGCTAGAGATCCTAGCGGGAGTCCCGGGGAGCTGTTTTTT.